Sequencing of this T cell receptor (beta chain) was carried out in a study of cytomegalovirus exposure and HLA in healthy donors (dated by TCRdb to the late 2010s). Notes on the research overall: An earlier analysis of fewer than 750 of the donors reported 250 to 300 Gb of sequence data and 95 million to 120 million unique TCR beta sequences obtained from roughly 180 million T cells. An early release that covered about 600 HLA-typed donors contained approximately 300 gigabases of sequencing data and tens of millions of unique TCR sequences. Of the roughly 400 genotyped donors, 81% fell in the genetic ancestry cluster associated with self-reported Caucasian donors. The study aimed to test whether signatures of past pathogen exposure could be identified by cataloging public T cell receptors. The study used immunosequencing to profile the T cell repertoires of 666 subjects and linked those repertoires to cytomegalovirus serostatus. Besides the first cohort of 500 to 700 subjects, a separate validation cohort made up of 120 or so different subjects was used. To predict cytomegalovirus infection status, the study combined high-throughput TCR immunosequencing, statistical association of individual TCRs with disease status, and machine learning. In a later analysis, previously published TCR beta repertoires from 666 donors were re-analyzed and high-resolution HLA genotyping was added so that TCR occurrence patterns could be studied. Rather than using new phenotypic data, the later analysis identified candidate immune exposures from TCR beta sequences and from how often those sequences occurred across donors. In an earlier analysis of 550 to 700 of the donors, high-throughput TCR beta sequencing was used to judge whether each TCR beta V gene segment behaved as functional or pseudogenic. Donor age, sex, ethnicity and CMV serostatus were compiled together with the repertoire data. A later genetic analysis used genome-wide SNP genotypes for about 65% of the roughly 700 donors, treating that subset as a discovery cohort. Every discovery cohort repertoire had been produced on one sequencing platform. Both class I and class II loci were covered by HLA typing, at four-digit resolution. Typing coverage differed by locus: A, B, C, DRB1 and DQB1 were typed in about 620-640 donors, DQA1 in about 550, DPA1 in 606, and DPB1 in just under 490. Roughly 5 DR-DQ haplotypes were treated as single units for association and clustering because of strong linkage in the cohort. Across 398 genotyped donors of the cohort, an average of roughly 230,000 unique TCR beta nucleotide sequences per donor were sequenced, and 15% to 20% of those sequences were non-productive.

Library preparation used the immunoSEQ multiplex PCR assay. For the multiplex PCR, a mixture combining 60 forward primers for TCR Vbeta segments and 13 reverse primers for TCR Jbeta segments was used. The CDR3 region of rearranged TCR beta genes was amplified from genomic DNA with a multiplex PCR assay. On the Illumina HiSeq System, the amplified TCR beta libraries were sequenced as 87-base-pair reads. The authors' pipeline ran thus. In a later analysis, tens of millions of unique TCR beta chains were counted across the roughly 700 repertoires, and roughly 11 million of these chains were shared by at least two donors. Raw reads were error-corrected and collapsed into unique sequences by a nearest-neighbor algorithm in which closely related sequences were merged to remove PCR and sequencing errors. To assign V, D and J gene segments, CDR3 sequences were aligned to IMGT reference sequences. For a sequence to be retained, a match of at least six nucleotides was required to both a V gene segment and a J gene segment. A rearrangement was called productive if the CDR3 had no stop codons and remained in frame with V and J, and every other rearrangement was called non-productive. Following IMGT convention, CDR3 was defined as the stretch from the second conserved V-encoded cysteine to the conserved J-encoded phenylalanine. In an earlier analysis of around 600 of the donors, sequences lacking an unambiguous match to a single V gene segment were excluded. In an earlier analysis of 587 of the donors, a V segment was called functional when productive rearrangements were above 56.7%, and segregating when the standard deviation between donors exceeded 5%. To diagnose cytomegalovirus status from the catalog of TCR beta chain sequences, a statistical classification framework was built. V and J gene assignment, in a later analysis, came from comparing TCR nucleotide sequences with IMGT/GENE-DB human TR gene sequences. The TCRdist pipeline was used in a later analysis to assign CDR3 sequences and most-parsimonious VDJ recombination scenarios. In a later analysis, each TCR beta chain was defined by its CDR3 amino acid sequence together with its V-gene family, and reads without a unique V-gene family were excluded. As a way to deal with suspected cross-contamination and a sequencing artifact, a later analysis dropped more than 500 nucleotide sequences that were highly shared and had low generation probability. For each public chain, a later analysis derived a clonal expansion index from normalized ranks of inferred template counts within each repertoire. A later analysis computed generation probabilities with a VDJ recombination model fitted to out-of-frame rearrangements, and checked the results against IGoR. A later analysis scored TCR-TCR, TCR-HLA and TCR-CMV co-occurrence with hypergeometric tests, applying a repertoire-size bias correction to TCR pairs. False discovery rates were estimated in a later analysis by permuting HLA or CMV assignments 20 times. In a later analysis, co-occurring TCRs were grouped using DBSCAN, with TCRdist sequence similarity added in when clustering inside HLA-allele-positive subsets. For co-occurrence clustering, repertoires with fewer than 30,000 or more than 120,000 public chains were excluded, along with a handful of repertoires with anomalous nucleotide sharing. The table comes from immuneACCESS by way of TCRdb, which keeps in-frame sequences with V and J called. Part of the clones is missing from these tables; in studies checked, under half for an unresolved V gene and the rest for unknown reasons. That table is the source of V, J and clone size, and D and trimming were worked out from the DNA. The sample profile shows approximately 150,000 clones; roughly 80% of them were found once. Roughly 3.5% of the sample goes to the ten largest clones.

In total, about 650 healthy bone marrow donors made up the cohort. All cohort members were sampled while nominally healthy, although unrecorded immune exposures were likely present. The donor tested CMV seropositive and was one of the 289 seropositive cohort members. Each donor provided a peripheral blood sample, and peripheral blood mononuclear cells were used for TCR beta sequencing. Genomic DNA extraction from the blood cell samples was performed with the Qiagen DNeasy Blood Extraction Kit. Broad study findings and their caveats: V-gene and J-gene trimming of TCR beta chains was associated with a missense DCLRE1C variant in a later genetic analysis, and the association was replicated in an independent cohort. Sequencing depth was assumed to be roughly uniform across donors in the presence/absence analyses, though that assumption may not hold. In both the original and validation cohorts, the classifier was reported to diagnose cytomegalovirus status with high specificity and sensitivity. Correlated functional status among segregating V segments might reflect linkage disequilibrium, but an unknown experimental factor could not be ruled out. A few of the identified cytomegalovirus-associated TCR beta chains were confirmed in vitro to be specific for cytomegalovirus antigens. A later analysis found that HLA-associated TCR beta chains were more clonally expanded and had lower generation probabilities than equally common non-associated chains. In an earlier analysis of a few hundred of the donors, most TCR beta V segments were observed in productive rearrangements about 87% or about 30% of the time, broadly matching IMGT annotations. A total of fewer than 200 TCR beta chains were listed by the study as associated with cytomegalovirus. The sequencing pipeline was judged likely to have produced a cluster of highly shared sequence variants as a technical artifact. According to a later analysis, TCR association rates differed among HLA loci, with DRB1 alleles showing the most associated TCRs and HLA-C alleles showing the fewest. The earlier analysis of about 600 of the donors excluded some 16 rarely observed V segments, including chromosome 9 orphons, because counts were too low. HLA typing was unavailable for some donors at each locus, so association tests used only the typed subset. It was suggested by the authors that the approach could potentially be generalized to other disease states and immunological phenotypes. A later genetic analysis reported fewer N-insertions in productive TCRs among donors in an Asian-associated ancestry cluster than the roughly 620-donor mean. Only TCR beta chains were sequenced in this cohort, and the absence of alpha or paired-chain data limited detectable features. According to a later analysis, parvovirus B19, influenza, CMV and Epstein-Barr virus appeared linked to several top co-occurrence clusters. A later analysis associated 16,951 TCR beta sequences with specific HLA alleles at a false discovery rate of 0.05. Some IMGT-functional V segments, including TRBV6-2 and TRBV6-3, could not be distinguished by the 87-base-pair reads and were therefore excluded. When HLA alleles, especially DR and DQ, strongly co-occurred, attributing TCR associations to individual alleles was difficult. According to a later analysis, most CMV-associated TCR beta chains appeared to be HLA-restricted, and the HLA associations seemed to be driven largely by CMV exposure. A further reported finding was that TCR beta sequences accurately predicted the HLA-A and HLA-B alleles for most subjects in the first cohort. Most TCR sequences were seen in very few donors, while some public TCRs were found in many individuals. For the cohort, immune exposure information was limited to CMV serostatus.

From cysteine to phenylalanine, the CDR3 is 12 amino acids long. CDR3 DNA is the only sequence kept; it has 36 bases, read in frame from the first base. Deletion took 4 bases off V and 3 bases off J, with a span of 9 bases between the germline ends. For CDR1 and CDR2, the germline V gene (reference sequence) lists GTSNPN and SVGIG. The sample holds a few counts of this clone. There is no known antigen for this receptor. Qualities for individual bases were not recorded, and no much larger clone is one base off. What was sequenced was PBMCs. The source of this sequence is a young man in good health and CMV-seropositive. The V and J segments used are TRBV30 and TRBJ2-5; TRBD2 could be the D gene, as 6 bases match. The CDR3 region: CAWTSSEETQYF. The sequence in DNA is TGTGCCTGGACGTCTAGCGAAGAGACCCAGTACTTC.